These 27 T cell receptor beta chains were all obtained from the same sample, sequenced in a study of cytomegalovirus exposure and HLA in healthy donors. PCR primers comprised 60 Vbeta and 13 Jbeta primers. Data came from immunoSEQ multiplex PCR; TCRdb stores just in-frame clones and leaves some out. Its clone listing holds some 110,000 clones. Sample: PBMCs. These receptors all come from a young man in good health and CMV-seronegative.

This rearrangement joins TRBV10-3 to TRBJ1-1; TRBD1 might be the D (6 bases). The CDR3 totals 14 residues. The V and J ends lost 10 bases and 1 base respectively, with 16 bases between them. CDR1 is ENHRY, CDR2 SYGVKD, per germline. The CDR3 DNA reads TGTGCCACTATGGTACAGGGTGAGAACACTGAAGCTTTCTTT. Its protein product is CATMVQGENTEAFF.

The chain combines TRBV25-1 with TRBJ2-5, with D possibly being TRBD2 (7 bases). There are 18 residues in the CDR3. V was trimmed by 1 base and J by 1 base, leaving 19 bases between them. The V gene's germline CDR1 is MGHDK and CDR2 SYGVNS. CDR3 in DNA: TGTGCCAGCAGTGAATGGTCGGGGGGCGAGGTCGTCCAAGAGACCCAGTACTTC. This encodes CASSEWSGGEVVQETQYF.

V and J are TRBV5-1 and TRBJ2-7, with 7 bases identical to TRBD1. The CDR3 has 15 residues. V was clipped by 4 bases and J by 7 bases; unmatched bases: 14. Germline lookup yields CDR1 SGHRS and CDR2 YFSETQ. The CDR3 DNA reads TGCGCCAGCAGCATTACAGGGGCAGCTTGGGGTGAGCAGTACTTC. This sequence encodes CASSITGAAWGEQYF.

The rearrangement links TRBV5-6 to TRBJ2-7; TRBD2 matches at 7 bases. Germline CDR1 SGHDT, CDR2 YYEEEE. Losses at the gene ends were 2 bases for V and 7 bases for J; bases not matched to a gene: 12. The CDR3 spans 15 residues. CDR3 sequence: CASSFGGIPGREQYF. For the CDR3, the DNA is TGTGCCAGCAGCTTCGGGGGGATCCCCGGGAGGGAGCAGTACTTC.

The chain couples TRBV30 to TRBJ2-1, with 9 bases matching TRBD2. Germline V CDR1 and CDR2: GTSNPN, SVGIG (reference sequence). Losses at the gene ends were 3 bases for V and 6 bases for J; bases not matched to a gene: 9. There are 15 residues in the CDR3. The CDR3 DNA sequence: TGTGCCTGGAGCTCAGGCGGGAGGGCCTTCAATGAGCAGTTCTTC. Translating it yields CAWSSGGRAFNEQFF.

The rearrangement links TRBV27 to TRBJ1-5; possible D gene TRBD1, 6 bases. The CDR3 runs to 13 residues. Germline CDR1 is MNHEY and CDR2 is SMNVEV (reference sequence). Trimming left V 1 base short and J 9 bases short, with 10 bases between. Here the CDR3 DNA reads TGTGCCAGCAGTTTATGGGGGCTTTGGCCCCAGCATTTT. Protein: CASSLWGLWPQHF.

Turning to this clone: At the DNA level, this CDR3 is encoded by other sequences in the same sample as well. The rearrangement joins TRBV29-1 to TRBJ2-5; 9 nucleotides agree with TRBD1. V lost 4 bases to trimming and J lost 4 bases; unmatched junction nucleotides: 1. The CDR3 spans 12 residues. Germline CDR1 and CDR2: SQVTM and ANQGSEA. CDR3 nucleotides: TGCAGCGTTGTGACAGGGGGAGAGACCCAGTACTTC. Translating it yields CSVVTGGETQYF.

This sequence joins TRBV27 and TRBJ1-2, with 7 bases lining up with TRBD1. Germline V lookup: CDR1 MNHEY, CDR2 SMNVEV (reference sequence). This CDR3 region has 14 residues. Unmatched junction bases numbered 7, after V lost 1 base and J lost 8 bases. CDR3 DNA: TGTGCCAGCAGTTTATACGGCACAGGGGAAGGCTACACCTTC. This sequence encodes CASSLYGTGEGYTF.

The chain couples TRBV19 to TRBJ2-1; TRBD2 matches 7 bases. The CDR3 runs to 20 residues. Germline trimming cut 3 bases from V and 3 bases from J; bases unmatched to any gene: 20. Germline lookup yields CDR1 LNHDA and CDR2 SQIVND (reference sequence). For the CDR3, the DNA is TGTGCCAGTAGTATCCCGGAGGAAGCGGGAAGCCGCTTTTTCTACAATGAGCAGTTCTTC. It translates to CASSIPEEAGSRFFYNEQFF.

V gene TRBV4-3 combines with J gene TRBJ2-1; D uncertain. The CDR3 has 13 residues. Germline V lookup: CDR1 LGHNA, CDR2 YSLEER. Between the trimmed V and J ends, which lost 4 bases and 10 bases, there was a span of 14 bases. The CDR3 sequence is CASSPTPTREQFF. CDR3 coding DNA: TGCGCCAGCAGCCCGACCCCGACGAGGGAGCAGTTCTTC.

V gene TRBV6-1 combines with J gene TRBJ1-1, with D tentatively TRBD1 (6 bases). The germline CDR1 and CDR2 sequences are MNHNS and SASEGT. Trimming stripped 2 bases from V and 2 bases from J, with 18 bases between. This CDR3 comprises 17 residues. The CDR3 nucleotides read TGTGCCAGCAGTGAAAAGGAGTGGACAGAAAGAAACACTGAAGCTTTCTTT. Translated, it gives CASSEKEWTERNTEAFF.

The chain carries TRBV6-5 and TRBJ2-7; 10 bases agree with TRBD2. This CDR3 has 14 residues. V trimming: 2 bases; J trimming: 7 bases; junction bases outside the gene matches: 5. Germline lookup yields CDR1 MNHEY and CDR2 SVGAGI. This CDR3 reads CASSYLAGAREQYF. CDR3 sequence (DNA): TGTGCCAGCAGTTACCTAGCGGGAGCTCGAGAGCAGTACTTC.

The V gene is TRBV11-2, the J gene TRBJ1-1, with TRBD1 as a possible D gene (5 bases). CDR1 and CDR2 (germline): SGHAT, FQNNGV. The CDR3 is made up of 13 amino acids. The ends were cut back, 5 bases at V and 4 bases at J, with 11 bases in the middle. CDR3 in DNA: TGTGCCAGCAGCGGAGTGGGGGGCACTGAAGCTTTCTTT. Translated, it gives CASSGVGGTEAFF.

The chain employs TRBV30 and TRBJ1-1, with D unclear. Germline CDR1 reads GTSNPN; CDR2 reads SVGIG (reference sequence). V was clipped by 3 bases and J by 7 bases, with 9 bases between them. CDR3 length: 11 amino acids. This CDR3 is CAWRMRDEAFF. Written as DNA, the CDR3 is TGTGCCTGGAGAATGAGGGATGAAGCTTTCTTT.

CDR3 bases: TGTGCCAGCAGCTTTCAGTTAGAGGGGGGGCAAGAGACCCAGTACTTC. Protein sequence: CASSFQLEGGQETQYF. The gene calls are TRBV7-6 and TRBJ2-5, with D maybe TRBD2 (7 bases). CDR3 length equals 16 residues. Between the trimmed V and J ends, which lost 3 bases and 2 bases, there was a span of 16 bases. From germline, CDR1 is SGHVS and CDR2 FNYEAQ.

V usage is TRBV10-1 and J usage is TRBJ2-7; D perhaps matches TRBD1 (5 bases). The CDR3 is made up of 13 amino acids. Trimming stripped 4 bases from V and 2 bases from J, with 9 bases between. Per the germline V gene, CDR1 is WNHNN and CDR2 is SYGVQD (reference sequence). In nucleotides, the CDR3 is TGCGCCAGCAGTGTAGGGGAAACCTACGAGCAGTACTTC. It yields the protein CASSVGETYEQYF.

The chain couples TRBV10-3 to TRBJ2-7; a possible D gene is TRBD2 (5 bases). Trimming left V 7 bases short and J 4 bases short, with 20 bases between. This CDR3 has 15 residues. Germline CDR1 reads ENHRY; CDR2 reads SYGVKD. CDR3 DNA sequence: TGTGCCATCAAGGCCCCCGGAGGTGGGGTATACGAGCAGTACTTC. It codes for CAIKAPGGGVYEQYF.

CDR3 region: CSVEGRYNEQFF. In DNA form, the CDR3 reads TGCAGCGTTGAGGGGAGATACAATGAGCAGTTCTTC. The chain is built from TRBV29-1 and TRBJ2-1; D is possibly TRBD2 (5 bases). Trimming cost V 3 bases and J 4 bases, with 7 bases left between them. This CDR3 is built from 12 residues. The germline CDR1 and CDR2 sequences are SQVTM and ANQGSEA.

This sequence joins TRBV7-2 and TRBJ1-1; D gene ambiguous. With 1 base removed from V and 4 bases from J, the gap between germline ends came to 10 bases. This CDR3 contains 14 residues. Germline CDR1 is SGHTA and CDR2 is FQGNSA. CDR3: CASSLEPGSTEAFF. As DNA, the CDR3 is TGTGCCAGCAGCTTAGAACCAGGCAGCACTGAAGCTTTCTTT. The whole variable domain, remainder taken from reference TRBV7-2 and TRBJ1-1, is GAGVSQSPSNKVTEKGKDVELRCDPISGHTALYWYRQSLGQGLEFLIYFQGNSAPDKSGLPSDRFSAERTGGSVSTLTIQRTQQEDSAVYLCASSLEPGSTEAFFGQGTRLTVV.

In DNA form, the CDR3 reads TGTGCCAGCAGCTTAGCTTCCGCGAGGGAGACCCAGTACTTC. As protein: CASSLASARETQYF. V and J are TRBV11-2 and TRBJ2-5; D is unresolved. Germline loops: CDR1 SGHAT, CDR2 FQNNGV. The CDR3 spans 14 residues. V lost 1 base to trimming and J lost 5 bases, with 11 bases between them.

This chain joins TRBV11-2 and TRBJ1-1, with 7 positions matching TRBD1. The CDR3 has 15 amino acids. V shed 4 bases and J 5 bases; nucleotides not matched to a gene: 10. Germline V gene lookup returns CDR1 SGHAT and CDR2 FQNNGV. The CDR3 DNA follows: TGTGCCAGCAGCTCTACGGGGCAGGGGGGAACTGAAGCTTTCTTT. Its translation: CASSSTGQGGTEAFF. Full variable domain (rest looked up from reference TRBV11-2 and TRBJ1-1): EAGVAQSPRYKIIEKRQSVAFWCNPISGHATLYWYQQILGQGPKLLIQFQNNGVVDDSQLPKDRFSAERLKGVDSTLKIQPAKLEDSAVYLCASSSTGQGGTEAFFGQGTRLTVV.

The rearrangement uses TRBV29-1 and TRBJ2-3, with 9 bases lining up with TRBD1. J was trimmed by 0 bases and V by 7 bases; bases with no gene match: 5. CDR1 SQVTM and CDR2 ANQGSEA come from the germline V gene. The length of the CDR3 is 14 residues. CDR3 residues: CSATGQGSTDTQYF. The CDR3 DNA follows: TGCAGCGCTACGGGACAGGGAAGCACAGATACGCAGTATTTT.

The chain couples TRBV5-4 to TRBJ2-7, with D perhaps TRBD2 (6 bases). Germline V CDR1 and CDR2: SGHNT, YYREEE (reference sequence). The germline V and J ends were trimmed by 4 bases and 5 bases, with 13 bases remaining between them. CDR3 length equals 13 residues. CDR3 in amino acids: CASSVLTGDEQYF. The DNA for the CDR3 is TGTGCCAGCAGCGTGCTGACGGGAGACGAGCAGTACTTC.

This chain joins TRBV7-9 and TRBJ2-7; 10 bases agree with TRBD1. With 5 bases clipped from V and 2 bases from J, the junction kept 6 bases outside the gene matches. Per germline, CDR1 SEHNR and CDR2 FQNEAQ (reference sequence). The CDR3 spans 15 residues. CDR3: CASSSTGTGAYEQYF. CDR3 nucleotide sequence: TGTGCCAGCAGCAGTACCGGGACAGGGGCCTACGAGCAGTACTTC.

The chain recombines TRBV7-9 with TRBJ2-7; no reliable D call. With 2 bases removed from V and 3 bases from J, the gap between germline ends came to 14 bases. This CDR3 has 15 residues. Germline V gives CDR1 SEHNR, CDR2 FQNEAQ (reference sequence). In DNA form, the CDR3 reads TGTGCCAGCAGCTTAAACCCCGGGTATGGCTACGAGCAGTACTTC. It is translated as CASSLNPGYGYEQYF.

The V gene is TRBV11-2, the J gene TRBJ2-5, with D perhaps TRBD2 (6 bases). The J call may be in error: the DNA end matches TRBJ2-7 better. CDR3 length: 19 residues. Germline assignment: CDR1 SGHAT and CDR2 FQNNGV. The CDR3 nucleotides are TGTGCCAGCAGCTTCGAGGGCGGGACGACATGGGGAAGCTCCTACGAGCAGTACTTC. Translating it yields CASSFEGGTTWGSSYEQYF.

This chain connects TRBV6-5 to TRBJ2-1; TRBD2 aligns across 7 bases. The CDR3 is 14 amino acids. Per germline, CDR1 MNHEY and CDR2 SVGAGI. J lost 6 bases, V lost 7 bases, and 9 bases had no gene match. The CDR3 reads CASKSGTIVNEQFF. The CDR3 coding sequence is TGTGCCAGCAAGAGCGGGACCATCGTCAATGAGCAGTTCTTC.